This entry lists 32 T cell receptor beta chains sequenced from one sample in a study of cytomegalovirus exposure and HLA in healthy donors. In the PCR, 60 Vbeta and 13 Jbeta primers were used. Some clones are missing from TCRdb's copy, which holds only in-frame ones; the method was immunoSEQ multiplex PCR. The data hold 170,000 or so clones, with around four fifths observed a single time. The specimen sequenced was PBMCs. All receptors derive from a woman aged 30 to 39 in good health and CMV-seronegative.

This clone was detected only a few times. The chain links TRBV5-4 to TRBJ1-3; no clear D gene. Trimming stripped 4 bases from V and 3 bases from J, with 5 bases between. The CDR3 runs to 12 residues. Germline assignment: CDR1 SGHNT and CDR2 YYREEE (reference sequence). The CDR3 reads CASSPNGNTIYF. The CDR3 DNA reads TGTGCCAGCAGCCCAAATGGAAACACCATATATTTT.

CDR3 in DNA: TGTGCCTGGAGTGCTCAGGGGTTCGGGGAGCTGTTTTTT. Translated, it gives CAWSAQGFGELFF. The chain carries TRBV30 and TRBJ2-2, with D tentatively TRBD1 (6 bases). Per the germline V gene, CDR1 is GTSNPN and CDR2 is SVGIG (reference sequence). Deletions cut 1 base from V and 7 bases from J, with 10 bases between. This CDR3 comprises 13 residues.

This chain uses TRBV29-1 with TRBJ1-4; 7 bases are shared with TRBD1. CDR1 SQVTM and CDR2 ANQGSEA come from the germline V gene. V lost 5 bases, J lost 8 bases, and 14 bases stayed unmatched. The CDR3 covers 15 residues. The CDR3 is CSVLPQPGQEEKLFF. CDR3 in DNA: TGCAGCGTTCTCCCCCAACCCGGACAGGAGGAAAAACTGTTTTTT.

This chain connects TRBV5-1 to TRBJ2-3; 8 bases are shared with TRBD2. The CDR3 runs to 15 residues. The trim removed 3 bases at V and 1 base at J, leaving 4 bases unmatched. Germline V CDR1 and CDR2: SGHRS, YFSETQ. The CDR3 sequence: CASSYFGGGTDTQYF. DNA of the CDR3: TGCGCCAGCAGCTACTTCGGGGGGGGCACAGATACGCAGTATTTT.

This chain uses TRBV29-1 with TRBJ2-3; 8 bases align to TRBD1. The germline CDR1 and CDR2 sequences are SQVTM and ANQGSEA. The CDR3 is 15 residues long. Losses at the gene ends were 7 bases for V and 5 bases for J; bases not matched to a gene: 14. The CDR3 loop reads CSGAGTGENLDTQYF. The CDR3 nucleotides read TGCAGCGGGGCGGGGACAGGTGAAAATCTAGATACGCAGTATTTT.

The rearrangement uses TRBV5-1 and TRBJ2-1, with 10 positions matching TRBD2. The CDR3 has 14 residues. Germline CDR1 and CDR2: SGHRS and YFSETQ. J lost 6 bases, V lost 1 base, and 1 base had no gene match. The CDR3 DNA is TGCGCCAGCAGCTTGCTAGCGGGGGCCAATGAGCAGTTCTTC. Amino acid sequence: CASSLLAGANEQFF.

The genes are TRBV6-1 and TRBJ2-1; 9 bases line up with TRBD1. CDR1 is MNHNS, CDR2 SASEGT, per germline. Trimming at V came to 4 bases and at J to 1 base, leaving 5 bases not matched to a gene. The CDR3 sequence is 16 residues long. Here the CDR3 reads CASSALTGGSYNEQFF. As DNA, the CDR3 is TGTGCCAGCAGTGCCTTGACAGGGGGTTCCTACAATGAGCAGTTCTTC.

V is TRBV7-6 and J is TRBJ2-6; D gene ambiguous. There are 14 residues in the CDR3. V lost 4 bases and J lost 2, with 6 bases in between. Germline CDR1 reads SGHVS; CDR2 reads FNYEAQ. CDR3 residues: CASSSIPGANVLTF. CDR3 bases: TGTGCCAGCAGCTCAATCCCTGGGGCCAACGTCCTGACTTTC.

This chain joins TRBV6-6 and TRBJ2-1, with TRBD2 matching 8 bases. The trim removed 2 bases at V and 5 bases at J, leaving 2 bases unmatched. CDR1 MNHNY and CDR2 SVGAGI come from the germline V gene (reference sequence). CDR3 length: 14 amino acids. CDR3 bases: TGTGCCAGCAGTTACAGCGGGGGTGACAATGAGCAGTTCTTC. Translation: CASSYSGGDNEQFF.

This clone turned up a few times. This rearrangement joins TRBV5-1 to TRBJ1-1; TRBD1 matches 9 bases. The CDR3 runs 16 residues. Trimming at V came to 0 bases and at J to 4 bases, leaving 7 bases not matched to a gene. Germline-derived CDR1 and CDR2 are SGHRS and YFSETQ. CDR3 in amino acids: CASSLVGQGRFTEAFF. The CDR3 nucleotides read TGCGCCAGCAGCTTGGTGGGACAGGGTAGATTCACTGAAGCTTTCTTT.

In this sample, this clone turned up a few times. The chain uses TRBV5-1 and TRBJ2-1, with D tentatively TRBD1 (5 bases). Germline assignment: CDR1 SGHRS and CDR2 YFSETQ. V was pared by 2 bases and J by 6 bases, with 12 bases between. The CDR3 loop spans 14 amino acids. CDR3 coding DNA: TGCGCCAGCAGCTTCCAGGGTGGATTCAATGAGCAGTTCTTC. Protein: CASSFQGGFNEQFF.

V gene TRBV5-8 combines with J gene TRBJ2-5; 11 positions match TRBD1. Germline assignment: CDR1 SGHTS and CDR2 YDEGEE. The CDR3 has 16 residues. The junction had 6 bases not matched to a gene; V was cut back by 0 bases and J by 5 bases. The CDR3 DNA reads TGTGCCAGCAGCTTGGATGGACAGGGGGCTGGTGAGACCCAGTACTTC. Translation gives CASSLDGQGAGETQYF.

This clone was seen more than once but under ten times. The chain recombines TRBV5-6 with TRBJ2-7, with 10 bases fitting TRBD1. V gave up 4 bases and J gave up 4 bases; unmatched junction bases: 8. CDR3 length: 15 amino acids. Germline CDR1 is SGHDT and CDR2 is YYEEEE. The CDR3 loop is CASSVWGTGVYEQYF. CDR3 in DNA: TGTGCCAGCAGCGTCTGGGGGACAGGGGTTTACGAGCAGTACTTC.

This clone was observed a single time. The CDR3 DNA is TGTGCCAGCAGTGAACCGGGACAGGGTGCCGAGCAGTACTTC. This translates into CASSEPGQGAEQYF. This rearrangement joins TRBV2 to TRBJ2-7; 9 bases agree with TRBD1. The CDR3 runs to 14 residues. V lost 2 bases and J lost 6; bases outside the gene matches: 5. Looked up from germline, CDR1 is SNHLY and CDR2 is FYNNEI. Combining the CDR3 with reference TRBV2 and TRBJ2-7 gives the whole variable domain EPEVTQTPSHQVTQMGQEVILRCVPISNHLYFYWYRQILGQKVEFLVSFYNNEISEKSEIFDDQFSVERPDGSNFTLKIRSTKLEDSAMYFCASSEPGQGAEQYFGPGTRLTVT.

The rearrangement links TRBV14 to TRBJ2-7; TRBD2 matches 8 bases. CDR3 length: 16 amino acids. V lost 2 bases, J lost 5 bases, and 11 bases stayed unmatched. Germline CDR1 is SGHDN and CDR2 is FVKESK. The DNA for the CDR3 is TGTGCCAGCAGCCAATTACCGGGACTAGTTTATCACGAGCAGTACTTC. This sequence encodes CASSQLPGLVYHEQYF.

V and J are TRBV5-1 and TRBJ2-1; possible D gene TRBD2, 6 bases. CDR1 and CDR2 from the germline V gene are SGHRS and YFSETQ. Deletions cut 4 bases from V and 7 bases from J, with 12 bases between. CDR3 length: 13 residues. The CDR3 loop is CASSPTGVNEQFF. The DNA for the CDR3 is TGCGCCAGCAGCCCCACGGGGGTGAATGAGCAGTTCTTC.

CDR3 sequence: CASSLASGTVDLAKNIQYF. The CDR3 nucleotides read TGTGCCAGCAGCTTAGCCTCCGGGACTGTTGATTTAGCCAAAAACATTCAGTACTTC. The chain is built from TRBV11-2 and TRBJ2-4; maybe TRBD2 (6 bases). The CDR3 is 19 amino acids. V shed 1 base and J shed 0 bases, with 19 bases lying between them. Germline V CDR1 and CDR2: SGHAT, FQNNGV.

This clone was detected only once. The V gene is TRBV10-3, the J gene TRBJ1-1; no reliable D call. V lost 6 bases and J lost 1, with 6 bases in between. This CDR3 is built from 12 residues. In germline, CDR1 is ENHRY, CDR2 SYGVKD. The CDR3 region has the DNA TGTGCCATCAGCAGACAGAACACTGAAGCTTTCTTT. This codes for CAISRQNTEAFF.

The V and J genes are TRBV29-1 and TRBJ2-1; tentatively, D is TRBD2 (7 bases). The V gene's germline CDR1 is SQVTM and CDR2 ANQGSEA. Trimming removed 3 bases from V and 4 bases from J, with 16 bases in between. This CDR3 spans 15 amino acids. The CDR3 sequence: CSVDGARGLYNEQFF. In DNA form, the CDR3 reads TGCAGCGTTGACGGTGCGCGGGGGCTTTACAATGAGCAGTTCTTC.

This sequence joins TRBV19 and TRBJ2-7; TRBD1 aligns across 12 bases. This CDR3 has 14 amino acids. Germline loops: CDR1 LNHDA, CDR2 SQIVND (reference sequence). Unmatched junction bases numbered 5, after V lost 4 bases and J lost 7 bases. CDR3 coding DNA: TGTGCCAGTAGTAAGGGACAGGGGGCGAGAGAGCAGTACTTC. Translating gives CASSKGQGAREQYF.

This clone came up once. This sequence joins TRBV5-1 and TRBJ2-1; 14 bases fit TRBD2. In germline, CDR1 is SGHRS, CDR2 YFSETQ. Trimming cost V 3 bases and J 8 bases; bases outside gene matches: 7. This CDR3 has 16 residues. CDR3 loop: CASSSGLAGGVDEQFF. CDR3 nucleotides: TGCGCCAGCAGCTCCGGACTAGCGGGGGGCGTAGATGAGCAGTTCTTC.

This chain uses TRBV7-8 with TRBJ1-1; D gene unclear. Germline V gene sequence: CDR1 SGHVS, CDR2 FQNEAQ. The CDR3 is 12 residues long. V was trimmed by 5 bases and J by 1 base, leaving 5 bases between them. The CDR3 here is CASSPWNTEAFF. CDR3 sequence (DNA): TGTGCCAGCAGCCCGTGGAACACTGAAGCTTTCTTT.

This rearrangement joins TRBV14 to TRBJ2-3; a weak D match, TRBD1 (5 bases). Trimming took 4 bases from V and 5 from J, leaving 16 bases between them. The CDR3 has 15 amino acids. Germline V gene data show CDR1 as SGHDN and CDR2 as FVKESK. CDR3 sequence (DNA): TGTGCCAGCAGCCCCTGGGGCAGTGGCGAAGATACGCAGTATTTT. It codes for CASSPWGSGEDTQYF. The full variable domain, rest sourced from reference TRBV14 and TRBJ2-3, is EAGVTQFPSHSVIEKGQTVTLRCDPISGHDNLYWYRRVMGKEIKFLLHFVKESKQDESGMPNNRFLAERTGGTYSTLKVQPAELEDSGVYFCASSPWGSGEDTQYFGPGTRLTVL.

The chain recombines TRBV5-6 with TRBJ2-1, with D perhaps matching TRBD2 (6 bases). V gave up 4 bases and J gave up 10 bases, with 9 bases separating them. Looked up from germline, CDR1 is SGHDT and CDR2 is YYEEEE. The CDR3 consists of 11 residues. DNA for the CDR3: TGTGCCAGCAGCGGGGGGACGGAGCAGTTCTTC. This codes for CASSGGTEQFF.

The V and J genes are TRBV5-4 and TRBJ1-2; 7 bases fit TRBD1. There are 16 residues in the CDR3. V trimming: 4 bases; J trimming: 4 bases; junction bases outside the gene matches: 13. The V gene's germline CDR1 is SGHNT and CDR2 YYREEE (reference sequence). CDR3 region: CASSPRDSPLRYGYTF. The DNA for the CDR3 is TGTGCCAGCAGCCCCCGGGACAGCCCTCTTCGCTATGGCTACACCTTC.

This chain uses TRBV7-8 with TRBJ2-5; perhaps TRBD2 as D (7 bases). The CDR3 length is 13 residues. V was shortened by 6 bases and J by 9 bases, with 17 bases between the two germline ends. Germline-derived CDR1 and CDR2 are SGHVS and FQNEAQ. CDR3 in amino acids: CASRGGRVGPQYF. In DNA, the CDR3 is TGTGCCAGCAGAGGGGGGAGGGTAGGGCCCCAGTACTTC.

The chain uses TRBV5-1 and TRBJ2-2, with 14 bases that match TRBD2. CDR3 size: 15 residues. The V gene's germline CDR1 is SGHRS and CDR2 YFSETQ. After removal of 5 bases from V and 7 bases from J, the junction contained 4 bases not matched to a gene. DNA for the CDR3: TGCGCCAGCAGGACTAGCGGGGGGGCCAGCGGGGAGCTGTTTTTT. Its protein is CASRTSGGASGELFF.

The CDR3 DNA follows: TGTGCCAGCAGCTGGGGGGAGAACACTGAAGCTTTCTTT. It translates to CASSWGENTEAFF. This rearrangement joins TRBV7-2 to TRBJ1-1; weak D call: TRBD1 (5 bases). The length of the CDR3 is 13 residues. Germline assignment: CDR1 SGHTA and CDR2 FQGNSA. V lost 4 bases to trimming and J lost 1 base, with 7 bases between them.

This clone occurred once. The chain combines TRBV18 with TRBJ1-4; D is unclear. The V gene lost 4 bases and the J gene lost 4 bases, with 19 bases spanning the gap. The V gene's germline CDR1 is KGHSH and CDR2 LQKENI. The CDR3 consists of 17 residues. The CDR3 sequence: CASSLFSEVSRNEKLFF. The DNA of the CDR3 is TGTGCCAGCTCACTCTTCTCCGAAGTATCGCGTAATGAAAAACTGTTTTTT.

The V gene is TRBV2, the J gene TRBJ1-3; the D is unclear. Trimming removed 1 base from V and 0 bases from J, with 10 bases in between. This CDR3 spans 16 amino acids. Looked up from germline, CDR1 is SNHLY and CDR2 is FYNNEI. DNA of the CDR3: TGTGCCAGCAGTGAAGGAGGGCGGGCCTCTGGAAACACCATATATTTT. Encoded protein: CASSEGGRASGNTIYF.

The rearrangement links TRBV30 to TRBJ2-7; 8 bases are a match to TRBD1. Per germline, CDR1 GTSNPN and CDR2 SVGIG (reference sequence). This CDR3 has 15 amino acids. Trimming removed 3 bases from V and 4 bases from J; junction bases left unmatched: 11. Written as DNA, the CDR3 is TGTGCCTGGAGAGCCTTGGGGACAGGACGTTACGAGCAGTACTTC. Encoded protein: CAWRALGTGRYEQYF.

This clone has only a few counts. CDR3 DNA: TGTGCCAGCAGTGACGGGCGGGGTTCACCCCTCCACTTT. Its protein product is CASSDGRGSPLHF. The chain employs TRBV2 and TRBJ1-6; D call uncertain. The CDR3 is 13 residues long. Trimming took off 3 bases at V and 9 bases at J, with 9 bases between the two ends. Germline V lookup: CDR1 SNHLY, CDR2 FYNNEI.